One T cell receptor beta chain is described in this entry. Its antigen is not known. The donors were all Caucasian adults (living in Nashville, Tennessee). Unsorted samples, those not sorted, used approximately 100 million PBMCs for genomic DNA. These data belong to a study of shared clonotypes between healthy human individuals. Study observations and caveats: Read depth was anticipated to influence clonotype sharing among donors.

Repertoires were generated with immunoSEQ multiplex PCR, while TCRdb's copy carries only in-frame clones and drops some. The table lists fewer than 650,000 clones, roughly 72% of them singletons. This TCR was sampled from a woman between 40 and 50 years old in good health. Some clones in this sample may be carry-over from other donors' samples. The sample was PBMCs.

CDR3 loop: CASQNGAGYNEQFF. CDR3 DNA sequence: TGTGCCAGCCAAAACGGGGCGGGATACAATGAGCAGTTCTTC. The chain combines TRBV2 with TRBJ2-1; D possibly corresponds to TRBD2 (6 bases). CDR3 length: 14 amino acids. In germline, CDR1 is SNHLY, CDR2 FYNNEI. V was trimmed by 8 bases and J by 4 bases, leaving 15 bases between them. Full variable domain (remainder filled in from reference TRBV2 and TRBJ2-1): EPEVTQTPSHQVTQMGQEVILRCVPISNHLYFYWYRQILGQKVEFLVSFYNNEISEKSEIFDDQFSVERPDGSNFTLKIRSTKLEDSAMYFCASQNGAGYNEQFFGPGTRLTVL.